This T cell receptor beta chain was sequenced during a study of OX40 agonist ivuxolimab in advanced cancers. Study details: Enrolled patients in dose escalation had cancers that were hepatocellular carcinoma, melanoma, renal cell or head and neck cancer. Regarding the study as a whole: More expanded clones were seen, on average, in CD8+ T cells than in CD4+.

Using immunoSEQ multiplex PCR, the repertoire was profiled, and TCRdb retains in-frame clones only, with some absent. The data contain 70,000 to 95,000 clones, about nine tenths of them singletons. Points on this clone: What it binds is unknown.

This CDR3 contains 11 residues. V lost 3 bases, J lost 3 bases, and 6 bases lay in between. CDR1 and CDR2 from the germline V gene are DFQATT and SNEGSKA (reference sequence). This clonotype originated in an adult with an advanced solid tumor such as melanoma, head and neck, liver or kidney cancer. The sample was CD4+ or CD8+ T cells sorted from blood, taken in a trial of the OX40 agonist ivuxolimab. V usage is TRBV20-1 and J usage is TRBJ2-7; the D is unclear. The CDR3 bases are TGCAGTGCTAGTGAGGACTACGAGCAGTACTTC. Translation gives CSASEDYEQYF.